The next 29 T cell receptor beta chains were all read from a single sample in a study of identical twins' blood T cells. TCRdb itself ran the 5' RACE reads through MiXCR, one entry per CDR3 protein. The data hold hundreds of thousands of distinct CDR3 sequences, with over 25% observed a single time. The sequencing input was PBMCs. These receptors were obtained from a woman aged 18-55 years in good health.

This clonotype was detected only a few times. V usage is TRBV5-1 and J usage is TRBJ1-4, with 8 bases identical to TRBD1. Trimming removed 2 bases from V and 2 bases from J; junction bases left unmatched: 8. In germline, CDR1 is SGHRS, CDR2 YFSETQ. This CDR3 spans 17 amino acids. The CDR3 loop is CASSFGGRQGTNEKLFF. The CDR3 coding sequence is TGCGCCAGCAGCTTTGGGGGGAGACAGGGGACTAATGAAAAACTGTTTTTT.

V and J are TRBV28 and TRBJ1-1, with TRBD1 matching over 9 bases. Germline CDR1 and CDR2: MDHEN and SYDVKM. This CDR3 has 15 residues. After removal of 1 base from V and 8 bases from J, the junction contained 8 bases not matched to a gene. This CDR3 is CASSLLGQGLGEAFF. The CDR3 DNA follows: TGTGCCAGCAGTTTATTAGGACAGGGGCTGGGGGAAGCTTTCTTT.

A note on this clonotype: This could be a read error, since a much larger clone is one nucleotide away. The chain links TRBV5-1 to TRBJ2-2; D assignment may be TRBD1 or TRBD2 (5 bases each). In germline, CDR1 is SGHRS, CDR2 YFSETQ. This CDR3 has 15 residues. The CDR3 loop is CASSFRNGGTGEPFF. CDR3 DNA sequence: TGCGCCAGCAGCTTTCGTAATGGGGGAACCGGGGAGCCGTTTTTT.

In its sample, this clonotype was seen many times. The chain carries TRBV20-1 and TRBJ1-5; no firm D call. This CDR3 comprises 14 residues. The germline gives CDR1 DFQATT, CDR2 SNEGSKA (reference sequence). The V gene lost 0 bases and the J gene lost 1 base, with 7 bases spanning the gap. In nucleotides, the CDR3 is TGCAGTGCTAGAGAGGGTTCAAGCAATCAGCCCCAGCATTTT. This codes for CSAREGSSNQPQHF.

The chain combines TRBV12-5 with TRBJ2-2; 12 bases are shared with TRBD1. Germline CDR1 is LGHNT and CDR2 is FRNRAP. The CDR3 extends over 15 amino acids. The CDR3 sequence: CGTWGQGAGTGELFF. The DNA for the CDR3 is TGTGGTACTTGGGGACAGGGGGCAGGCACCGGGGAGCTGTTTTTT.

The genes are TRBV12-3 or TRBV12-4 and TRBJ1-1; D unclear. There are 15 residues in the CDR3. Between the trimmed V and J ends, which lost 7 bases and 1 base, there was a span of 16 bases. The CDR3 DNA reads TGTGCCAGCACCCCTTGGGTTGGAGAGAACACTGAAGCTTTCTTT. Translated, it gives CASTPWVGENTEAFF.

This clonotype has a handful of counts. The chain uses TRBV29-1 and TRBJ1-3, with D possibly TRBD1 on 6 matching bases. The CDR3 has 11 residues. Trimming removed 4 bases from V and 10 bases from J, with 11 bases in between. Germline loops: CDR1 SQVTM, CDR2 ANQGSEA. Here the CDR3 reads CSVVQGLTIYF. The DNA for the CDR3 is TGCAGCGTTGTACAGGGATTGACCATATATTTT.

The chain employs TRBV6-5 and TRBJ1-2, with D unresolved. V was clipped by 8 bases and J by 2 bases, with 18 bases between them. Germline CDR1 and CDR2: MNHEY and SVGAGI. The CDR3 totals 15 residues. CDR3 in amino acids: CASGMGAVRNYGYTF. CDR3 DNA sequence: TGTGCCAGCGGGATGGGTGCAGTTAGAAACTATGGCTACACCTTC.

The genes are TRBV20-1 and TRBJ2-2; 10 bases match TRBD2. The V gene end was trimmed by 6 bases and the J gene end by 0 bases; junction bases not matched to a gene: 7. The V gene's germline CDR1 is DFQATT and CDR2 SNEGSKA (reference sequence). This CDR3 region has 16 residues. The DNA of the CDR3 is TGCAGTGCCCGTAGACTAGCGGGCTCGAACACCGGGGAGCTGTTTTTT. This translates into CSARRLAGSNTGELFF.

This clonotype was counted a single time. For the CDR3, the DNA is TGCAGCGTTGGGCCAGGACTAGCGGAAAACATTCAGTACTTC. Translating gives CSVGPGLAENIQYF. V gene TRBV29-1 combines with J gene TRBJ2-4; TRBD2 matches 10 bases. Trimming cost V 4 bases and J 5 bases; bases outside gene matches: 5. The germline V gene encodes CDR1 SQVTM and CDR2 ANQGSEA. The CDR3 runs 14 residues. Variable domain in full (rest from reference TRBV29-1 and TRBJ2-4): SAVISQKPSRDICQRGTSLTIQCQVDSQVTMMFWYRQQPGQSLTLIATANQGSEATYESGFVIDKFPISRPNLTFSTLTVSNMSPEDSSIYLCSVGPGLAENIQYFGAGTRLSVL.

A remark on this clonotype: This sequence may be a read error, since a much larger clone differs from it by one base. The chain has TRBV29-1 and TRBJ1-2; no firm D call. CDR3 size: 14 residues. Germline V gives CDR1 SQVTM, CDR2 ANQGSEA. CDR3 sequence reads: CSAEYGQFNYGYTF. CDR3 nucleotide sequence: TGCAGCGCTGAATACGGCCAATTTAACTATGGCTACACCTTC.

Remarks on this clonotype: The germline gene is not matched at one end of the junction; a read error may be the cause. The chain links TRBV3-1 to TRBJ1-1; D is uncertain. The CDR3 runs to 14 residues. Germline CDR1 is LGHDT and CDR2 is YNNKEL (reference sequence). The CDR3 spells CASGQVVENTEAFF. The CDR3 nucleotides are TGTGCCAGCGGCCAAGTAGTGGAGAACACTGAAGCTTTCTTT. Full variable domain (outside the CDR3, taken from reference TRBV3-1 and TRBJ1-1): DTAVSQTPKYLVTQMGNDKSIKCEQNLGHDTMYWYKQDSKKFLKIMFSYNNKELIINETVPNRFSPKSPDKAHLNLHINSLELGDSAVYFCASGQVVENTEAFFGQGTRLTVV.

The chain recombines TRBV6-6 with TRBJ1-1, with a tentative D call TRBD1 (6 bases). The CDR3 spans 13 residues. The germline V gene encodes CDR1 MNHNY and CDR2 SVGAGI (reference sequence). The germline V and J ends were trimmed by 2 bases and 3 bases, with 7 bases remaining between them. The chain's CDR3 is CASSYRQDTEAFF. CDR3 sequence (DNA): TGTGCCAGCAGTTACCGACAGGACACTGAAGCTTTCTTT.

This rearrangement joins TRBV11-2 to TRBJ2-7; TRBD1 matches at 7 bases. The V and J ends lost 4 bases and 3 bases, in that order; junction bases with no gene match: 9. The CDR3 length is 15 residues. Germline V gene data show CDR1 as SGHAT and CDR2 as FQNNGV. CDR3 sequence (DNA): TGTGCCAGCAGCTGGACCGGGACAGTAATCTACGAGCAGTACTTC. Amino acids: CASSWTGTVIYEQYF.

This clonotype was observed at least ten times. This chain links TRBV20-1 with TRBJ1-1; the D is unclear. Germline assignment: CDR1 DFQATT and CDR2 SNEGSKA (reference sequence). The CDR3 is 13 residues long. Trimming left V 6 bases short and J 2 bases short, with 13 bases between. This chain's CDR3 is CSAVSFGNTEAFF. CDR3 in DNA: TGCAGTGCCGTCTCCTTCGGCAACACTGAAGCTTTCTTT.

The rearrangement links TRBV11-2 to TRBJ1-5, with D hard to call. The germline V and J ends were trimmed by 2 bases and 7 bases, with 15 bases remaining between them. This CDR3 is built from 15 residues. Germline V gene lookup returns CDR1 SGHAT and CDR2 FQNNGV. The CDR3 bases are TGTGCCAGCAGCTTATCTACTGCGGGAACCCAGCCCCAGCATTTT. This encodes CASSLSTAGTQPQHF.

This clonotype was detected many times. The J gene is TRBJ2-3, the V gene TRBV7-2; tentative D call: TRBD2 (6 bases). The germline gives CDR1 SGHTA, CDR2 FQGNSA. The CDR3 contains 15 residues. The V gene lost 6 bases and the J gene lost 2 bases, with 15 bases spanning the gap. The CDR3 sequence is CASSPGTSYTDTQYF. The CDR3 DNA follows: TGTGCCAGCAGTCCCGGGACTTCCTACACAGATACGCAGTATTTT.

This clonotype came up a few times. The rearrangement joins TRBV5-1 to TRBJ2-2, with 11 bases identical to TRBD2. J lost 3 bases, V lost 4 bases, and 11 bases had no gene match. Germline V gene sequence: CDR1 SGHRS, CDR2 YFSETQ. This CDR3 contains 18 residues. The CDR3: CASSLKLLAGAHTGELFF. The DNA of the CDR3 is TGCGCCAGCAGCCTAAAACTACTAGCGGGGGCCCACACCGGGGAGCTGTTTTTT.

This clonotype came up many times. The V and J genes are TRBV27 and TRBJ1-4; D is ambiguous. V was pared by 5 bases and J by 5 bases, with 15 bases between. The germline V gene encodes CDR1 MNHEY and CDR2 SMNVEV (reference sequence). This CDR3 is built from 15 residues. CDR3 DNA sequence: TGTGCCAGCAGTCGTGGGGATGGTGGGAATGAAAAACTGTTTTTT. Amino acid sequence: CASSRGDGGNEKLFF.

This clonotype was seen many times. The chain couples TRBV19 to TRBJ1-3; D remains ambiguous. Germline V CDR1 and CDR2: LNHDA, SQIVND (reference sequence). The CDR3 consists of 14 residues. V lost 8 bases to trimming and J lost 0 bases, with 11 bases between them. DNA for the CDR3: TGTGCCAGTTCGCCGGGCCTCTCTGGAAACACCATATATTTT. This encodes CASSPGLSGNTIYF.

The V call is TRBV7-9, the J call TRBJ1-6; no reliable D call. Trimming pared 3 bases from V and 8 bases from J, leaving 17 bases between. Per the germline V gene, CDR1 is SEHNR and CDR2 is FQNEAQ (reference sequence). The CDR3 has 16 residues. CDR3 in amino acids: CASSFFRTGGYSPLHF. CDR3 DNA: TGTGCCAGCAGCTTTTTTAGAACCGGTGGTTATTCACCCCTCCACTTT.

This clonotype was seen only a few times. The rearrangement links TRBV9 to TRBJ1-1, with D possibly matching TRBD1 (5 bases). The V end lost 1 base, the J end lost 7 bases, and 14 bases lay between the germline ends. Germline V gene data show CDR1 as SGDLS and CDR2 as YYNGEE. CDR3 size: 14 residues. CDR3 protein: CASSVTGGEGEAFF. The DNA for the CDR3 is TGTGCCAGCAGCGTAACGGGGGGTGAGGGTGAAGCTTTCTTT.

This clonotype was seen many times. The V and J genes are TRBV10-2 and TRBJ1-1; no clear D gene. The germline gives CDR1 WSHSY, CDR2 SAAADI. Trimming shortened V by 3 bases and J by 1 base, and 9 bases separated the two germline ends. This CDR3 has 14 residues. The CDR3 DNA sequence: TGCGCCAGCAGTGATAGGCCGAAGAACACTGAAGCTTTCTTT. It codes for CASSDRPKNTEAFF.

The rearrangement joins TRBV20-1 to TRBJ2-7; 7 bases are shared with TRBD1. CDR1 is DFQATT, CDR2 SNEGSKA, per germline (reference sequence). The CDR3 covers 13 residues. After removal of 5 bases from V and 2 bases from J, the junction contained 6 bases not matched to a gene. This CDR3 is CSAYGTVPYEQYF. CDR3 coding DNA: TGCAGTGCTTACGGGACAGTACCCTACGAGCAGTACTTC.

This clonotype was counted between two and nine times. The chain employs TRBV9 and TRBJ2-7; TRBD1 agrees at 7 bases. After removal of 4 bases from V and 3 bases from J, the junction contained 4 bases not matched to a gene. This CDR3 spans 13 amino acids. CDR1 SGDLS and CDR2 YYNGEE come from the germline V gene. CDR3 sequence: CASSPGGLYEQYF. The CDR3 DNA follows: TGTGCCAGCAGCCCAGGGGGTCTCTACGAGCAGTACTTC.

The CDR3 nucleotides read TGTGCCAGCAGTCGTACAGGGGCGGGTGGCACTGAAGCTTTCTTT. It yields the protein CASSRTGAGGTEAFF. The chain uses TRBV6-5 and TRBJ1-1; 7 bases line up with TRBD1. V was pared by 5 bases and J by 4 bases, with 10 bases of the junction left unmatched. The germline gives CDR1 MNHEY, CDR2 SVGAGI. The CDR3 is 15 amino acids.

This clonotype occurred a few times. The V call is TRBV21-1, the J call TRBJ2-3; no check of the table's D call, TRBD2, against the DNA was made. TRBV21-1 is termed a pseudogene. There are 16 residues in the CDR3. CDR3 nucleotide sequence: TGTGCCAGCAGCAATCGTCTAGCGGGAGTGGAAGATACGCAGTATTTT. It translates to CASSNRLAGVEDTQYF.

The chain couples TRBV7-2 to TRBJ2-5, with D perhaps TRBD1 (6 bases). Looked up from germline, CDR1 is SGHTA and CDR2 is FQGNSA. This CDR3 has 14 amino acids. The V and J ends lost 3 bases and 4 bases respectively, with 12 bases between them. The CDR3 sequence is CASSFSQGSETQYF. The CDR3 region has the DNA TGTGCCAGCAGCTTTTCCCAGGGGTCAGAGACCCAGTACTTC.

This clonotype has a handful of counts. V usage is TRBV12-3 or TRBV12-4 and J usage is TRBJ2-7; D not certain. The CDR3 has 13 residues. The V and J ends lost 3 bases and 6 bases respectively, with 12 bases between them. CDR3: CASSFDPALEQYF. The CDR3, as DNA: TGTGCCAGCAGTTTTGACCCAGCCCTCGAGCAGTACTTC.